One and the same sample provided the 14 T cell receptor beta chains below, sequenced in a study of tumor-infiltrating lymphocytes in primary liver carcinoma. Investigators took RNA and DNA out together from approximately 22-30 mg of unsorted bulk tissue. Total RNA (around 0.45 ug) served as template for TCR beta cDNA synthesis primed by a constant-region primer. Employing slightly modified ARM-PCR, three nested multiplex PCR rounds were run, and these gave rise to the TCR beta libraries. A C-beta reverse primer was combined with TRBV1-TRBV30 forward primers in the first two PCR rounds, and each round had 10 cycles. TCRdb re-analysed the multiplex PCR reads in MiXCR, keeping a single row per CDR3 protein. The data hold about 120,000 distinct CDR3 sequences, with 55% to 70% observed a single time. Source material: tumor-adjacent normal liver tissue. These receptors came from a woman in her sixties with primary liver carcinoma and hepatitis B virus infection.

The genes are TRBV2 and TRBJ2-2; the D is unclear. Looked up from germline, CDR1 is SNHLY and CDR2 is FYNNEI. The CDR3 has 15 amino acids. The V gene lost 2 bases and the J gene lost 1 base, with 8 bases spanning the gap. The CDR3 is CASSEFMRNTGELFF. Written as DNA, the CDR3 is TGTGCCAGCAGTGAATTTATGAGGAACACCGGGGAGCTGTTTTTT.

About this clonotype itself: One junction end does not reproduce the germline sequence, and a read error may be involved. V usage is TRBV29-1 and J usage is TRBJ2-1; 13 nucleotides align to TRBD2. Germline V gene data show CDR1 as SQVTM and CDR2 as ANQGSEA. The CDR3 runs to 17 residues. CDR3 region: CSGSRGFRLAGGNEHFF. DNA for the CDR3: TGCAGCGGTTCGCGGGGATTTCGACTAGCGGGAGGCAATGAGCATTTCTTC.

As regards this clonotype: Germline is not matched at one junction end, which may reflect a read error. The rearrangement joins TRBV5-1 to TRBJ1-1; the D is unclear. CDR1 SGHRS and CDR2 YFSETQ come from the germline V gene. The CDR3 is 15 residues long. The CDR3 coding sequence is TGCGCTAGCAGCTCTGACAAGGGAGTGGGGACTGAAGCTTTCTTT. Translating it yields CASSSDKGVGTEAFF.

This chain connects TRBV18 to TRBJ2-3; no reliable D call. The CDR3 is 14 residues long. V dropped 5 bases and J dropped 2 bases, with 11 bases sitting between them. Germline V CDR1 and CDR2: KGHSH, LQKENI. CDR3 in amino acids: CASSSRANTDTQYF. CDR3 bases: TGTGCCAGCTCATCCCGGGCTAACACAGATACGCAGTATTTT.

This clonotype has a single count. One junction end disagrees with the germline gene, perhaps due to a read error. V is TRBV6-1 and J is TRBJ2-1; D ambiguous. Germline loops: CDR1 MNHNS, CDR2 SASEGT. The CDR3 runs 12 residues. CDR3 in DNA: TGTGCCAGGAGTGGAATAAGTGATGAGCATTTCTTC. It specifies CARSGISDEHFF.

About this clonotype itself: Being one base from a much bigger clone, this may be a read error. This sequence joins TRBV4-1 and TRBJ2-3, with 8 bases lining up with TRBD2. Germline V gene data show CDR1 as MGHRA and CDR2 as YSYEKL. V lost 7 bases, J lost 4 bases, and 10 bases stayed unmatched. The length of the CDR3 is 15 residues. CDR3 in amino acids: CASMEREPVPDTQYF. The DNA of the CDR3 is TGCGCCAGCATGGAGCGGGAGCCGGTTCCAGATACGCAGTATTTT.

This clonotype was observed many times. The chain uses TRBV30 and TRBJ2-7, with D unclear. The germline V gene has CDR1 GTSNPN and CDR2 SVGIG (reference sequence). The CDR3 totals 11 residues. V was clipped by 8 bases and J by 5 bases, with 13 bases between them. This CDR3 is CARRTGHEQYF. The CDR3 nucleotides read TGTGCCCGCAGGACGGGTCACGAGCAGTACTTC.

This clonotype was detected ten times or more. V usage is TRBV12-3 or TRBV12-4 and J usage is TRBJ1-5; maybe TRBD1 (5 bases). The V and J ends lost 5 bases and 0 bases respectively, with 11 bases between them. The CDR3 length is 15 residues. Here the CDR3 reads CASSKTVPSNQPQHF. The CDR3 region has the DNA TGTGCCAGCAGTAAGACAGTCCCTAGCAATCAGCCCCAGCATTTT.

The sample holds a few counts of this clonotype. One end of the junction is discordant with germline, which a read error may explain. The V call is TRBV20-1, the J call TRBJ1-1; D unresolved. The CDR3 has 13 residues. CDR1 and CDR2 from the germline V gene are DFQATT and SNEGSKA (reference sequence). CDR3 nucleotides: TGCAATGCTTCCTCCGGGCTCCTAACTGAAGCTTTCTTT. It translates to CNASSGLLTEAFF.

Concerning this clonotype: This CDR3 is missing its conserved last phenylalanine or tryptophan, likely due to a read error. The limits of the CDR3 on the DNA are not certain, so only TCRdb's listed CDR3 is given. The chain is built from TRBV11-2 and TRBJ2-7; the table's D call TRBD1 went unverified against the DNA. Ends included, the CDR3 has 16 residues. Germline V gene sequence: CDR1 SGHAT, CDR2 FQNNGV. This CDR3 is CASSLSLMVRGYEKYL.

This clonotype has a count of ten or more. This sequence joins TRBV7-9 and TRBJ1-6; unclear D gene. The V end was cut by 7 bases, the J end by 7 bases, with 14 bases between. Germline V gene sequence: CDR1 SEHNR, CDR2 FQNEAQ (reference sequence). The CDR3 length is 14 residues. DNA of the CDR3: TGTGCCAGCAACCTTGACGGGGTAAATTCACCCCTCCACTTT. It yields the protein CASNLDGVNSPLHF.

Comments on this clonotype: This likely comes from a read error, as the CDR3 has no conserved phenylalanine or tryptophan at its end. The chain joins TRBV11-2 to TRBJ2-3; 13 positions match TRBD2. The CDR3 loop spans 16 amino acids. The germline V gene encodes CDR1 SGHAT and CDR2 FQNNGV. Here the CDR3 DNA reads TGTGCCAACAGCCCGACGGGACTAGCGGGGAGGCGATGGCAGTATTCT. Residues: CANSPTGLAGRRWQYS.

This clonotype was counted many times. V and J are TRBV5-4 and TRBJ2-3, with D perhaps matching TRBD1 (6 bases). Trimming took off 0 bases at V and 0 bases at J, with 20 bases between the two ends. This CDR3 has 19 residues. Per the germline V gene, CDR1 is SGHNT and CDR2 is YYREEE (reference sequence). The CDR3 region is CASSLGLARGMTSTDTQYF. Written as DNA, the CDR3 is TGTGCCAGCAGCTTGGGGCTAGCAAGGGGGATGACTAGCACAGATACGCAGTATTTT. The whole variable domain, filled in from reference TRBV5-4 and TRBJ2-3, reads ETGVTQSPTHLIKTRGQQVTLRCSSQSGHNTVSWYQQALGQGPQFIFQYYREEENGRGNFPPRFSGLQFPNYSSELNVNALELDDSALYLCASSLGLARGMTSTDTQYFGPGTRLTVL.

Notes on this clonotype: A much larger clone differs by one base, so this may be a read error. This rearrangement joins TRBV5-1 to TRBJ2-3, with 7 bases matching TRBD2. This CDR3 has 14 amino acids. Looked up from germline, CDR1 is SGHRS and CDR2 is YFSETQ. The CDR3 nucleotides read TGCGCCAGCGGCGGGCTAGCGGCCACAGATACGCACTATTTT. Translation: CASGGLAATDTHYF.